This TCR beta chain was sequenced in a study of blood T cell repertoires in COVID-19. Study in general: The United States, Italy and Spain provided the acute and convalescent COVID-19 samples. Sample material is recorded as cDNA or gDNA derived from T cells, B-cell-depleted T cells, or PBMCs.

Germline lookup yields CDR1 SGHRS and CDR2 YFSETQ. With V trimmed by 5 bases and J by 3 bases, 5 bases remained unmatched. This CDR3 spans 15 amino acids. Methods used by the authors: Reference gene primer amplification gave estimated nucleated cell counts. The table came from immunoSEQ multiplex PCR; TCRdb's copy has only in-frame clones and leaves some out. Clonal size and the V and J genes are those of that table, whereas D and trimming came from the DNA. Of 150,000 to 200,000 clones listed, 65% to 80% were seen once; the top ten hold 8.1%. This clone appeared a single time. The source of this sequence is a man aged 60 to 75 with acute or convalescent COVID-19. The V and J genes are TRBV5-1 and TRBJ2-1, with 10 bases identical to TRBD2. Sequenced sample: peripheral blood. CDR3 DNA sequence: TGCGCCAGCAGACCGAGCGGGGGGGTCTACAATGAGCAGTTCTTC. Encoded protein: CASRPSGGVYNEQFF.